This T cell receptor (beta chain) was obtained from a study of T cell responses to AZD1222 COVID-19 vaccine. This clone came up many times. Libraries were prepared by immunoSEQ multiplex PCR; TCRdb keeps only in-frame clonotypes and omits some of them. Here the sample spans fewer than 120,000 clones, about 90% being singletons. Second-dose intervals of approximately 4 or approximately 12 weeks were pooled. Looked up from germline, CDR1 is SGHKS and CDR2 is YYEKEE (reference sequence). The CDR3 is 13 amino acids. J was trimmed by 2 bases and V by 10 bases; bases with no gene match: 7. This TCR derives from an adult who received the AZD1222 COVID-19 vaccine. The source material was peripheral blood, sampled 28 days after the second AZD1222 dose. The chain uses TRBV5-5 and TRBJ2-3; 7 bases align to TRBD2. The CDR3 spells CALTSEPTDTQYF. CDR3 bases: TGTGCCCTAACTAGCGAACCCACAGATACGCAGTATTTT.